These T cell receptor beta chains were read from a single sample in a study of identical twins. TCRdb ran MiXCR on the 5' RACE reads and lists one entry per CDR3 protein. The sample lists roughly 710,000 distinct CDR3 sequences, around 6% occurring once. The source material was naive T cells sorted from blood. All receptors derive from a man aged 18 to 29 in good health. Each CDR3 is given with its conserved first and last residue. Fields, in order: D gene, V gene, clone size, J gene, CDR3 protein, CDR3 DNA. D genes are given only for firm matches. The listing skips clone size in some rows; elsewhere it reads once, few, many or a size class.

d_gene: -
v_gene: TRBV4-3
abundance: many
j_gene: TRBJ2-7
CDR3aa: CASSQDGYEQYF
CDR3nt: TGCGCCAGCAGCCAAGATGGGTACGAGCAGTACTTC

d_gene: TRBD1
v_gene: TRBV6-1
abundance: many
j_gene: TRBJ1-6
CDR3aa: CASRDRGRGYSPLHF
CDR3nt: TGTGCCAGCAGAGATAGGGGGCGCGGGTACTCACCCCTCCACTTT

d_gene: -
v_gene: TRBV12-3/TRBV12-4
abundance: many
j_gene: TRBJ1-3
CDR3aa: CASSLGGQNTIYF
CDR3nt: TGTGCCAGCAGCCTGGGGGGCCAAAACACCATATATTTT

d_gene: -
v_gene: TRBV5-1
abundance: many
j_gene: TRBJ1-1
CDR3aa: CASSMDSMNTEAFF
CDR3nt: TGCGCCAGCAGCATGGACAGTATGAACACTGAAGCTTTCTTT

d_gene: -
v_gene: TRBV4-1
abundance: many
j_gene: TRBJ2-2
CDR3aa: CASSQGANTGELFF
CDR3nt: TGCGCCAGCAGCCAGGGGGCTAACACCGGGGAGCTGTTTTTT

d_gene: TRBD2
v_gene: TRBV6-5
abundance: few
j_gene: TRBJ2-3
CDR3aa: CASRFGTSGTTDTQYF
CDR3nt: TGTGCCAGCAGATTCGGGACTAGCGGGACCACAGATACGCAGTATTTT

d_gene: -
v_gene: TRBV4-1
abundance: few
j_gene: TRBJ2-1
CDR3aa: CASSQAHSNEQFF
CDR3nt: TGCGCCAGCAGCCAAGCCCACAGCAATGAGCAGTTCTTC

d_gene: -
v_gene: TRBV29-1
abundance: many
j_gene: TRBJ2-1
CDR3aa: CSVERFSSYNEQFF
CDR3nt: TGCAGCGTTGAAAGATTCAGCTCCTACAATGAGCAGTTCTTC

d_gene: -
v_gene: TRBV29-1
abundance: few
j_gene: TRBJ2-5
CDR3aa: CSSSDISQETQYF
CDR3nt: TGCAGCTCCAGCGACATATCCCAAGAGACCCAGTACTTC

d_gene: -
v_gene: TRBV6-6
abundance: few
j_gene: TRBJ2-5
CDR3aa: CASSFSAEETQYF
CDR3nt: TGTGCCAGCAGTTTCTCGGCTGAAGAGACCCAGTACTTC

d_gene: -
v_gene: TRBV18
abundance: -
j_gene: TRBJ2-4
CDR3aa: CASSPGSGQNIQYF
CDR3nt: TGTGCCAGCTCACCAGGCTCAGGGCAAAACATTCAGTACTTC

d_gene: -
v_gene: TRBV6-1
abundance: -
j_gene: TRBJ2-5
CDR3aa: CASSRTPEETQYF
CDR3nt: TGTGCCAGCAGTCGGACGCCAGAGGAGACCCAGTACTTC

d_gene: -
v_gene: TRBV20-1
abundance: many
j_gene: TRBJ2-5
CDR3aa: CSAKGETQYF
CDR3nt: TGCAGTGCCAAGGGGGAGACCCAGTACTTC